This T cell receptor beta chain emerged from a study of T-cell reconstitution after alpha-beta-depleted transplantation in children. This clonotype was found many times. Unique molecular identifiers were used in preparing the TCRbeta library. One entry per CDR3 protein, called by TCRdb with MiXCR from the PCR reads. The sample includes 190,000 or so distinct CDR3 sequences, roughly 6.8% of them seen just once. The V gene's germline CDR1 is SGHTA and CDR2 FQGNSA. The V end was cut by 4 bases, the J end by 5 bases, with 12 bases between. This CDR3 is 14 amino acids long. This rearrangement joins TRBV7-2 to TRBJ2-1; possibly TRBD1 for D (5 bases). This clonotype was sampled from a human donor who donated a stem cell graft to a child with Wiskott-Aldrich syndrome. The sequences come from PBMCs from the stem cell graft donor, collected from the stem cell graft. CDR3 amino acids: CASSSYRKNNEQFF. CDR3 nucleotides: TGTGCCAGCAGCTCCTACAGGAAGAACAATGAGCAGTTCTTC.